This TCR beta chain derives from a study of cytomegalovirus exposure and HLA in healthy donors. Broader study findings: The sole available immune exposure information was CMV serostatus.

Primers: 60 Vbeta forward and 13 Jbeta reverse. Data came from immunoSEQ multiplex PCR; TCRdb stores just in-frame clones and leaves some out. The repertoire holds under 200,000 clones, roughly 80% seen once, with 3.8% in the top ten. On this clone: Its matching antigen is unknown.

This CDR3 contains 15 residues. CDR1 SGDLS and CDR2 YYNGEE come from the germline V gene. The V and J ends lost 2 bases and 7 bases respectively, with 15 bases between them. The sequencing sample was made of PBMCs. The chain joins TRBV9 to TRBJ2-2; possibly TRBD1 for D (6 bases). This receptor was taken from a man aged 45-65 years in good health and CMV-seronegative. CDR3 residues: CASSVNDRSYGELFF. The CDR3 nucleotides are TGTGCCAGCAGCGTCAATGACAGGAGTTACGGGGAGCTGTTTTTT. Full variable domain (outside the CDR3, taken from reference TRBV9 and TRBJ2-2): DSGVTQTPKHLITATGQRVTLRCSPRSGDLSVYWYQQSLDQGLQFLIQYYNGEERAKGNILERFSAQQFPDLHSELNLSSLELGDSALYFCASSVNDRSYGELFFGEGSRLTVL.